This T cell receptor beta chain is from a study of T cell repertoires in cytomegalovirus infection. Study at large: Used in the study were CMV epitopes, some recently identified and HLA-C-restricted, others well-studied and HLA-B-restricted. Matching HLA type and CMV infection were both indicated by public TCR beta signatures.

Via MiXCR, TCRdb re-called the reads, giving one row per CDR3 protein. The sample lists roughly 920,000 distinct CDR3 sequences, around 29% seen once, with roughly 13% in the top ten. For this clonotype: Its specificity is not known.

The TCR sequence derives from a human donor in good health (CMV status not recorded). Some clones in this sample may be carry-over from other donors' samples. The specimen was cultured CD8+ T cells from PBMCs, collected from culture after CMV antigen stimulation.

The CDR3 DNA reads as TGTGCCAGTAGTGGGTTTACTGAAGCTTTCTTT. This codes for CASSGFTEAFF. The chain is built from TRBV19 and TRBJ1-1; no firm D call. With 5 bases removed from V and 5 bases from J, the gap between germline ends came to 6 bases. The germline V gene has CDR1 LNHDA and CDR2 SQIVND (reference sequence). The CDR3 totals 11 residues.